This entry concerns a single T cell receptor (beta chain). Its antigen remains unidentified. The data were taken from a study of T cells after posttransplantation cyclophosphamide. Assay used: immunoSEQ multiplex PCR; TCRdb lists only in-frame clones, some missing. Found here are some 66,000 clones, roughly 93% of them singletons; the top ten hold roughly 2.9%. Whole-study results and caveats: Recipient CMV seropositivity and CMV reactivation strongly tracked TRB clonality. Blood and skin or GI T cell repertoires showed limited TRB overlap.

The CDR3 loop spans 14 amino acids. Looked up from germline, CDR1 is MNHEY and CDR2 is SVGAGI. V was cut by 10 bases and J by 5 bases, with 20 bases left in between. The specimen was PBMCs. V usage is TRBV6-5 and J usage is TRBJ2-5; D possibly corresponds to TRBD1 (5 bases). The TCR sequence derives from a woman in her twenties or thirties in good health and a related stem cell transplant donor. CDR3 region: CATRPPRGWETQYF. CDR3 DNA: TGTGCCACCCGGCCGCCAAGGGGATGGGAGACCCAGTACTTC.